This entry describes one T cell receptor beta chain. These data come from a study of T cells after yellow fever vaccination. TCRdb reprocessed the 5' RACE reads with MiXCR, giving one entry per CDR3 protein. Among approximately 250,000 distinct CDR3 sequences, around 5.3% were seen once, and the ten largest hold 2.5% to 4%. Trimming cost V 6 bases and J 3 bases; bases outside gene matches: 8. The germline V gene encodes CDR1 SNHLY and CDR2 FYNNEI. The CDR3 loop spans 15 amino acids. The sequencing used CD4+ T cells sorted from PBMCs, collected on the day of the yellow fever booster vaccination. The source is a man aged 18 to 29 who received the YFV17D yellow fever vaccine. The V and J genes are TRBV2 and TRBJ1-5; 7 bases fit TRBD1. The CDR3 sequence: CASSPRTGPNQPQHF. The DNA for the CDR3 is TGTGCCAGCAGCCCAAGGACAGGTCCCAATCAGCCCCAGCATTTT.